The text below deals with one T cell receptor (beta chain). What antigen it recognizes has not been identified. No clone much larger than this one lies a single base away; base qualities are absent. TCRdb shows the sequencer as Illumina NovaSeq 6000. TCRalpha and TCRbeta cDNA libraries were built by 5'RACE with constant-segment primers, adding sample barcodes and unique molecular identifiers. RNA was extracted from every sample with Trizol reagent. Libraries were amplified in two PCR steps, with a second sample barcode and Illumina TruSeq adapters added in the second step. Libraries were sequenced on an Illumina NovaSeq with 2 x 150 bp paired-end reads. The authors' pipeline ran thus. Demultiplexing of reads and collapsing into UMI-guided consensus sequences were performed with migec v1.2.7. Using mixcr v2.1.11, UMI consensuses were aligned to TRA and TRB V and J templates and then assembled into clonotypes. A clonotype was counted as expanded or contracted only when both edgeR and NoisET called the clonotype significant, with the noise models trained on biological replicates. For edgeR calls, a false discovery rate-adjusted p below 0.01 and a log2 fold-change threshold of 1 were applied. As an exploratory analysis of dynamics, PCA with hierarchical clustering was applied to max-normalized trajectories of the 1000 most abundant clonotypes. Each responding clone was given a CD4 or CD8 phenotype based on the CD4+ and CD8+ repertoires, which had been sequenced separately. The public reads were run again by TCRdb, first through fastp at Q25 and then through MiXCR, and only productive beta chains were kept. One record per CDR3 amino acid sequence lists the most common genes and DNA. Clone size and V and J calls follow TCRdb, not the original study. The sample table records about 290,000 distinct CDR3 sequences; about 15% of these occur just once. Roughly 23% of the sample rests with the top ten.

Ficoll-Paque density gradient centrifugation was the method used to isolate PBMCs. The data originate from a study of T-cell memory formation after mild COVID-19 (dated by TCRdb to the early 2020s). Background on the whole study: TCR sequence clusters from the two donors were largely donor specific. Longitudinal TCRalpha and TCRbeta repertoire sequencing tracked T-cell clones expanding and contracting after mild COVID-19 in two donors. The cohort was made up of two young adult volunteers, one female and one male, who were previously healthy.

Overall study results and their limits: Balanced CD4/CD8 phenotypes were observed for clones contracting from day 15 to 85, whereas a bias towards CD4+ was observed for a second wave of clones expanding from day 15 to 37. Contracting CD4+ clones were located mainly in the CM and EM memory subsets, whereas CD8+ clones were found to be enriched in EMRA. Some responding clones were detected in pre-infection memory, which suggested that pre-existing cross-reactive memory T cells had joined the SARS-CoV-2 response. The second-wave clones that peaked on day 37 were not confirmed to be SARS-CoV-2 specific. Only a couple of mild cases were covered in the study, and larger cohorts including severe cases with pre-infection samples were considered necessary.

Specimen: PBMCs or a T cell subset sorted from them (not recorded which). The clonotype was recovered from a young man who had mild COVID-19 (a few samples of this study predate the infection). The sample titles of this study are shuffled in the database, so cell type and time point are left out; the donor was told from shared clones.

Read as DNA, the sequence is TGTGCCAGCAGCTTCACAGGGGCGGGTGAAAAACTGTTTTTT. This encodes CASSFTGAGEKLFF. This chain is built from TRBV6-5 and TRBJ1-4; 7 bases in the middle match TRBD1. The CDR3 sequence holds 14 residues, the cysteine and phenylalanine included. Only the CDR3 part of the read is kept: 42 bases, read in frame from the first base. CDR1 is given as MNHEY and CDR2 as SVGAGI, both from the germline V gene. At the junction V is shortened by 6 bases and J by 7 bases; bases outside the gene matches: 8.